This TCR beta chain derives from a study of T cell responses to AZD1222 COVID-19 vaccine. General study results and limits: Nearly half of the spike-specific TCRs reportedly recognize variant regions that carry no mutations. White British ancestry dominated among donors, who included more females, and clonal diversity was possibly underestimated. Baseline antibody screening turned up just six seropositive AZD1222 recipients. Repertoire samples came only from after the peak T cell response.

Sequencing was performed with immunoSEQ multiplex PCR; in TCRdb, only in-frame clones are kept and a portion is missing. The table lists roughly 70,000 clones, 85% of them singletons. Trimming removed 6 bases from V and 7 bases from J; junction bases left unmatched: 6. There are 12 residues in the CDR3. Germline V gives CDR1 SQVTM, CDR2 ANQGSEA. As concerns this clone: Its specificity is not known.

The TCR originated in an adult in good health. V usage is TRBV29-1 and J usage is TRBJ2-5, with 9 bases aligning to TRBD1. The sample was peripheral blood, taken on day 0 of AZD1222 vaccination. The CDR3 region is CSVGTGMLTQYF. Here the CDR3 DNA reads TGCAGCGTCGGGACAGGGATGTTGACCCAGTACTTC.